This is a list of T cell receptor beta chains from one sample in a study of T cells in Graves' hyperthyroidism and ophthalmopathy. TCRdb redid the calling of the multiplex PCR reads with MiXCR, one entry per CDR3 protein. The sample comprises around 490,000 distinct CDR3 sequences, less than 20% of which are singletons, and about 50% rests with the top ten. Input material: blood. The source of these receptors is a man between 40 and 49 years old with Graves' ophthalmopathy. The CDR3 runs from the conserved cysteine through the conserved F or W. A D gene is named only where the DNA matches it firmly. Expanded clones are given a class, and other clones once, few, many or no size at all.

j_gene	v_gene	abundance	d_gene	CDR3nt	CDR3aa
TRBJ1-1	TRBV18	many	TRBD1	TGTGCCAGCTCACCCCGACAGGGAAAGAACACTGAAGCTTTCTTT	CASSPRQGKNTEAFF
TRBJ1-2	TRBV29-1	.	TRBD1	TGCAGCGTTGAAGATACGTGGACAGGGGGCTATGGCTACACCTTC	CSVEDTWTGGYGYTF
TRBJ2-3	TRBV9	few	TRBD2	TGTGCCAGCAGCGTACTCAGCGGGGGCGAGGATACGCAGTATTTT	CASSVLSGGEDTQYF
TRBJ1-2	TRBV2	many	TRBD1	TGTGCCAGCAGAGAACAGGGGGCGGCTAACTATGGCTACACCTTC	CASREQGAANYGYTF
TRBJ1-5	TRBV12-3/TRBV12-4	.	.	TGTGCCAGCAGTTTAGATGAGCAGCCCCAGCATTTT	CASSLDEQPQHF
TRBJ2-5	TRBV24-1	.	TRBD2	TGTGCCACCAGTGATTCGATCGGACTAGCGGACCTCCAAGAGACCCAGTACTTC	CATSDSIGLADLQETQYF
TRBJ2-1	TRBV7-9	.	.	TGTGCCAGCAGCTCCGACACGCTCAATGAGCAGTTCTTC	CASSSDTLNEQFF
TRBJ2-7	TRBV19	once	.	TGTGCCAGTAGTACTCAACTAGGAGGGTACTCCTACGAGCAGTACTTC	CASSTQLGGYSYEQYF
TRBJ2-3	TRBV5-1	.	.	TGCGCCAGCAGCTTGGAGGGGGTTACGCAGTATTTT	CASSLEGVTQYF
TRBJ1-2	TRBV11-2	many	TRBD1	TGTGCCAGCAGCTCCCACCCCTCCGACAGGGCCTCATACTATGGCTACACCTTC	CASSSHPSDRASYYGYTF
TRBJ2-7	TRBV27	many	.	TGTGCCAGCAGTTTATCCTCAGGGGCTGGGTACGAGCAGTACTTC	CASSLSSGAGYEQYF
TRBJ2-7	TRBV12-3/TRBV12-4	.	.	TGTGCCAGCAGTTTAGGGGGCTCCTCCTGGGAGCAGTACTTC	CASSLGGSSWEQYF
TRBJ2-6	TRBV30	many	.	TGTGCCTGGAGTGTGGAGGAGGGGGCTGGGGCCAACGTCCTGACTTTC	CAWSVEEGAGANVLTF
TRBJ1-2	TRBV12-3/TRBV12-4	.	.	TGTGCCAGCAGTTTAACCAGGGTAAGGGGCTACACCTTC	CASSLTRVRGYTF
TRBJ2-7	TRBV20-1	.	.	TGCAGTGCTAGCAACAGAGAATACTCCTACGAGCAGTACTTC	CSASNREYSYEQYF
TRBJ2-1	TRBV27	many	TRBD2	TGTGCCAGCAGTTTGCGGGAGGCCTTTAATGAGCAGTTCTTC	CASSLREAFNEQFF
TRBJ2-7	TRBV3-1	many	.	TGTGCCAGCTCACCACCTGGAGGCGAGCAGTACTTC	CASSPPGGEQYF
TRBJ1-1	TRBV20-1	.	.	TGCAGTGCTAATCGGGACAACCCGTTGGTTTCTGAAGCTTTCTTT	CSANRDNPLVSEAFF
TRBJ2-4	TRBV18	.	.	TGTGCCAGCTCACCCCCGGGACCTAAAAACATTCAGTACTTC	CASSPPGPKNIQYF
TRBJ2-5	TRBV2	many	.	TGTGCCAGCTCCGGCCGCCTAATTCAAGAGACCCAGTACTTC	CASSGRLIQETQYF
TRBJ1-2	TRBV6-1	few	TRBD1	TGTGCCAGCAGCAACCATGAACAGGGGGATGGCTACACCTTC	CASSNHEQGDGYTF
TRBJ1-5	TRBV28	many	TRBD1	TGTGCCAGCAGTTTACCAGCTACAATCGACAGGGGCGGTCAGCCCCAGCATTTT	CASSLPATIDRGGQPQHF
TRBJ1-6	TRBV27	few	.	TGTGCCAGCAGAAACTATAATTCACCCCTCCACTTT	CASRNYNSPLHF
TRBJ1-6	TRBV30	.	.	TGTGCCTGGACCCCCTACGGTCCCAATTCACCCCTCCACTTT	CAWTPYGPNSPLHF
TRBJ1-2	TRBV20-1	many	TRBD1	TGCAGTGCTCCCGGGACAGGGGGCGGTGGGAACTATGGCTACACCTTC	CSAPGTGGGGNYGYTF